The 18 T cell receptor beta chains below all came from one sample that was sequenced in a study of CD8+ T cells in alopecia areata. RNA extraction was followed by reverse transcription into cDNA, which acted as the sequencing template. The protocol was immunoSEQ multiplex PCR, while the TCRdb copy is restricted to in-frame clones and leaves out a portion. Of more than 95,000 clones listed, 30% to 40% are singletons. Material for sequencing was CD4+ T cells sorted from blood. Receptors originate from a human donor with alopecia areata.

CDR3 amino acids: CSVRGITGELFF. Here the CDR3 DNA reads TGCAGCGTGAGGGGAATAACCGGGGAGCTGTTTTTT. This chain links TRBV29-1 with TRBJ2-2; D assignment may be TRBD1 or TRBD2 (5 bases each). Deletions cut 6 bases from V and 5 bases from J, with 10 bases between. Germline assignment: CDR1 SQVTM and CDR2 ANQGSEA. The CDR3 runs to 12 residues.

The gene calls are TRBV29-1 and TRBJ1-1, with D uncertain. Trimming shortened V by 5 bases and J by 0 bases, and 7 bases separated the two germline ends. CDR3 size: 12 residues. Germline CDR1 SQVTM, CDR2 ANQGSEA. The CDR3 loop reads CSVREMNTEAFF. For the CDR3, the DNA is TGCAGCGTTAGAGAGATGAACACTGAAGCTTTCTTT.

This chain connects TRBV28 to TRBJ1-5; TRBD1 might be the D (6 bases). The V gene's germline CDR1 is MDHEN and CDR2 SYDVKM. Trimming took off 9 bases at V and 4 bases at J, with 13 bases between the two ends. The CDR3 has 13 residues. CDR3 DNA: TGTGCCAGTCTCCAAGGGGGGAATCAGCCCCAGCATTTT. Protein product: CASLQGGNQPQHF. Drawing the rest from reference TRBV28 and TRBJ1-5, the complete variable domain is DVKVTQSSRYLVKRTGEKVFLECVQDMDHENMFWYRQDPGLGLRLIYFSYDVKMKEKGDIPEGYSVSREKKERFSLILESASTNQTSMYLCASLQGGNQPQHFGDGTRLSIL.

This clone was counted between two and nine times. The chain links TRBV4-3 to TRBJ2-1, with D hard to call. Between the trimmed V and J ends, which lost 3 bases and 7 bases, there was a span of 16 bases. CDR1 and CDR2 from the germline V gene are LGHNA and YSLEER. This CDR3 has 15 amino acids. The CDR3 nucleotides are TGCGCCAGCAGCCAGGAGACGATACCTTCAAATGAGCAGTTCTTC. It yields the protein CASSQETIPSNEQFF.

This clone came up a few times. The CDR3 sequence: CAWSTWENTEAFF. The CDR3, as DNA: TGTGCCTGGAGTACTTGGGAGAACACTGAAGCTTTCTTT. The genes are TRBV30 and TRBJ1-1; D gene uncertain. The V gene's germline CDR1 is GTSNPN and CDR2 SVGIG (reference sequence). The CDR3 loop spans 13 amino acids. V lost 2 bases to trimming and J lost 1 base, with 8 bases between them.

This clone has more than one count but fewer than ten. The chain links TRBV28 to TRBJ1-2; D is ambiguous. The CDR3 totals 12 residues. V lost 6 bases, J lost 0 bases, and 5 bases lay in between. Germline CDR1 and CDR2: MDHEN and SYDVKM. CDR3 in DNA: TGTGCCAGCAGCAGAGCTAACTATGGCTACACCTTC. It yields the protein CASSRANYGYTF.

This clone was seen once. The CDR3 nucleotides are TGTGCCAGCAGTGCGGATCGGGGGTCCTACAATGAGCAGTTCTTC. Amino acids: CASSADRGSYNEQFF. The genes are TRBV2 and TRBJ2-1, with a weak D call TRBD2 (6 bases). The V end was cut by 4 bases, the J end by 1 base, with 11 bases between. CDR3 length equals 15 residues. The germline CDR1 and CDR2 sequences are SNHLY and FYNNEI.

Here the CDR3 reads CASSSGSGRLETQYF. CDR3 DNA: TGTGCCAGCAGCTCAGGATCCGGGCGTTTAGAGACCCAGTACTTC. The V gene is TRBV7-2, the J gene TRBJ2-5; D ambiguous. Germline V lookup: CDR1 SGHTA, CDR2 FQGNSA. V lost 4 bases and J 4 bases, leaving 16 bases between the germline ends. The CDR3 runs to 15 residues.

In the case of this clone: Other DNA variants within this sample encode the same CDR3. The chain links TRBV7-2 to TRBJ2-5; D is unclear. CDR1 is SGHTA and CDR2 is FQGNSA in the germline V gene. The germline V and J ends were trimmed by 2 bases and 4 bases, with 5 bases remaining between them. This CDR3 comprises 12 residues. The CDR3 protein is CASSLMRETQYF. As DNA, the CDR3 is TGTGCCAGCAGCTTAATGCGAGAGACCCAGTACTTC.

The CDR3 reads CASSLPYTGASTDTQYF. For the CDR3, the DNA is TGTGCCAGCAGTTTACCATACACAGGGGCTAGCACAGATACGCAGTATTTT. This chain joins TRBV28 and TRBJ2-3, with 7 bases aligning to TRBD1. This CDR3 region has 17 residues. Per germline, CDR1 MDHEN and CDR2 SYDVKM. V lost 2 bases, J lost 0 bases, and 8 bases stayed unmatched.

This clone was picked up a small number of times. The CDR3 spells CASSFSGVEETQYF. The CDR3 bases are TGTGCCAGCAGCTTCAGCGGGGTCGAAGAGACCCAGTACTTC. The chain combines TRBV11-1 with TRBJ2-5, with 7 bases that match TRBD2. In germline, CDR1 is SGHAT, CDR2 FQDESV (reference sequence). This CDR3 spans 14 amino acids. V lost 3 bases and J lost 3; bases outside the gene matches: 4.

CDR3 in DNA: TGTGCCAGCAGCCAACTGGGACAGGGACGAATGAATGAGCAGTTCTTC. The encoded protein is CASSQLGQGRMNEQFF. The chain employs TRBV4-2 and TRBJ2-1; TRBD1 matches at 9 bases. The CDR3 totals 16 residues. Germline V CDR1 and CDR2: LGHNA, YNFKEQ. The junction had 9 bases not matched to a gene; V was cut back by 2 bases and J by 7 bases.

CDR3 amino acids: CASSPLAGPSYEQYF. The CDR3 nucleotides are TGCGCCAGCAGCCCCCTGGCGGGGCCCTCCTACGAGCAGTACTTC. V usage is TRBV4-3 and J usage is TRBJ2-7; tentatively, D is TRBD2 (6 bases). This CDR3 region has 15 residues. Germline CDR1 LGHNA, CDR2 YSLEER. V shed 4 bases and J shed 0 bases, with 13 bases lying between them.

The chain is built from TRBV5-1 and TRBJ1-1; no reliable D call. The germline gives CDR1 SGHRS, CDR2 YFSETQ. Deletions cut 0 bases from V and 0 bases from J, with 6 bases between. CDR3 length: 14 amino acids. CDR3 region: CASSLDQMNTEAFF. In nucleotides, the CDR3 is TGCGCCAGCAGCTTGGATCAGATGAACACTGAAGCTTTCTTT.

The CDR3, as DNA: TGCAGCGTTTGGGGGGGGCGGGACAGCCAAGAGACCCAGTACTTC. Amino acid sequence: CSVWGGRDSQETQYF. This sequence joins TRBV29-1 and TRBJ2-5, with D perhaps being TRBD1 or TRBD2 (7 bases each). The CDR3 consists of 15 residues. Germline V gene lookup returns CDR1 SQVTM and CDR2 ANQGSEA. V was cut by 5 bases and J by 1 base, with 17 bases left in between.

The chain links TRBV29-1 to TRBJ1-5; perhaps TRBD1 as D (5 bases). The CDR3 spans 13 residues. V was trimmed by 7 bases and J by 5 bases, leaving 15 bases between them. Germline V gene data show CDR1 as SQVTM and CDR2 as ANQGSEA. The CDR3 spells CSAGAQVDQPQHF. The CDR3 DNA reads TGCAGCGCGGGTGCACAGGTGGATCAGCCCCAGCATTTT.

This clone was seen only a few times. CDR3 DNA sequence: TGTGCCAGCAGCATAGGGACAGCGAACTATGGCTACACCTTC. Translating gives CASSIGTANYGYTF. The V and J genes are TRBV7-2 and TRBJ1-2, with 7 bases lining up with TRBD1. Germline loops: CDR1 SGHTA, CDR2 FQGNSA. CDR3 length: 14 amino acids. Germline trimming cut 5 bases from V and 2 bases from J; bases unmatched to any gene: 5.

The chain has TRBV30 and TRBJ2-1, with 12 nucleotides matching TRBD2. Losses at the gene ends were 1 base for V and 8 bases for J; bases not matched to a gene: 3. The CDR3 spans 14 residues. The germline CDR1 and CDR2 sequences are GTSNPN and SVGIG (reference sequence). CDR3 in amino acids: CAWSGLAGAYEQFF. In DNA, the CDR3 is TGTGCCTGGAGTGGACTAGCGGGAGCGTATGAGCAGTTCTTC.